This is a list of T cell receptor beta chains from one sample in a study of T cell responses to AZD1222 COVID-19 vaccine. The protocol was immunoSEQ multiplex PCR, while the TCRdb copy is restricted to in-frame clones and leaves out a portion. This table holds 95,000 to 150,000 clones, approximately 90% found once. The sequenced sample was peripheral blood, obtained on day 0 of AZD1222 vaccination. The receptors shown here come from an adult in good health. The CDR3 runs from the conserved cysteine through the conserved F or W. A D gene is named only where the DNA matches it firmly.

TRBJ1-4,TRBV3-1/TRBV3-2,-,TGTGCCAGCAGGGACAGCCAATTTGAAAAACTGTTTTTT,CASRDSQFEKLFF
TRBJ1-1,TRBV9,TRBD1,TGTGCCAGCAGTGGGACAGGGGGCTGGAACACTGAAGCTTTCTTT,CASSGTGGWNTEAFF
TRBJ1-5,TRBV18,-,TGTGCCAGCTCATTTTCAGCGGATCAGCCCCAGCATTTT,CASSFSADQPQHF
TRBJ1-1,TRBV5-6,TRBD1,TGTGCCAGCAGCGAAATGGGACAGGGGTACACTGAAGCTTTCTTT,CASSEMGQGYTEAFF
TRBJ2-3,TRBV5-1,TRBD2,TGCGCCAGCAGCTTCCCCTCGGTGGGACTAGCGGGGGCAGCTAGCACAGATACGCAGTATTTT,CASSFPSVGLAGAASTDTQYF
TRBJ1-2,TRBV25-1,-,TGTGCCAGCAGTTTCCGGGGGAAGGATGGCTACACCTTC,CASSFRGKDGYTF
TRBJ2-4,TRBV5-6,-,TGTGCCAGCAGCACAATTCACTCTCGGGCCAAAAACATTCAGTACTTC,CASSTIHSRAKNIQYF
TRBJ1-2,TRBV30,-,TGTGCCTGGAGTGTAGATGGGACTTCGGGCTACACCTTC,CAWSVDGTSGYTF
TRBJ1-1,TRBV24-1,-,TGTGCCACCAGTGATACGGACAGACGGGCTTTCTTT,CATSDTDRRAFF
TRBJ1-5,TRBV19,-,TGTGCCAGTAGTATATGGCCCAGCTATAGCAATCAGCCCCAGCATTTT,CASSIWPSYSNQPQHF
TRBJ2-1,TRBV30,TRBD2,TGTGCCTGGACCCGAAGTCTAGCGGGGTACAATGAGCAGTTCTTC,CAWTRSLAGYNEQFF
TRBJ2-3,TRBV29-1,-,TGCAGCGTTGAGGCCCTGGGAGGCTCCACAGATACGCAGTATTTT,CSVEALGGSTDTQYF
TRBJ1-4,TRBV20-1,-,TGCAGTGCCAACCCAACAGGGAAACTGTTTTTT,CSANPTGKLFF
TRBJ1-2,TRBV10-3,TRBD1,TGTGCCATCAGTGATCGGGACAGGGGGAACTATGGCTACACCTTC,CAISDRDRGNYGYTF
TRBJ2-2,TRBV10-3,-,TGTGCCATCAGTGAGACCCCGAGGACCGCAGCCGGGGAGCTGTTTTTT,CAISETPRTAAGELFF
TRBJ2-5,TRBV7-2,TRBD1,TGTGCCAGCGCCCGGGACAGGGGGGCAGAGACCCAGTACTTC,CASARDRGAETQYF